This passage covers 17 T cell receptor beta chains from one sample sequenced in a study of cytomegalovirus exposure and HLA in healthy donors. A multiplex PCR was run with 60 Vbeta primers and 13 Jbeta primers. The table came from immunoSEQ multiplex PCR; TCRdb's copy has only in-frame clones and leaves some out. The sample records almost 70,000 clones, roughly 65% being singletons. The sequenced sample consisted of PBMCs. The receptor source for this set is a male donor in good health and CMV-seropositive.

The chain links TRBV5-1 to TRBJ2-2, with TRBD1 identical over 8 bases. Germline lookup yields CDR1 SGHRS and CDR2 YFSETQ. The length of the CDR3 is 17 residues. Unmatched junction bases numbered 11, after V lost 1 base and J lost 6 bases. CDR3 DNA sequence: TGCGCCAGCAGCTTGCCAGTCGGACAGGGTCCGGCCGGGGAGCTGTTTTTT. It yields the protein CASSLPVGQGPAGELFF. Together with reference TRBV5-1 and TRBJ2-2, the CDR3 gives the full variable domain: KAGVTQTPRYLIKTRGQQVTLSCSPISGHRSVSWYQQTPGQGLQFLFEYFSETQRNKGNFPGRFSGRQFSNSRSEMNVSTLELGDSALYLCASSLPVGQGPAGELFFGEGSRLTVL.

The chain employs TRBV7-9 and TRBJ2-7; D unresolved. The germline CDR1 and CDR2 sequences are SEHNR and FQNEAQ (reference sequence). The V and J ends lost 5 bases and 0 bases respectively, with 11 bases between them. This CDR3 has 14 amino acids. CDR3 amino acids: CASSGDGFSYEQYF. CDR3 DNA: TGTGCCAGCAGCGGAGACGGTTTCTCCTACGAGCAGTACTTC. The variable domain in full, with the rest retrieved from reference TRBV7-9 and TRBJ2-7, is DTGVSQNPRHKITKRGQNVTFRCDPISEHNRLYWYRQTLGQGPEFLTYFQNEAQLEKSRLLSDRFSAERPKGSFSTLEIQRTEQGDSAMYLCASSGDGFSYEQYFGPGTRLTVT.

The chain employs TRBV11-2 and TRBJ1-1; D gene unclear. Germline assignment: CDR1 SGHAT and CDR2 FQNNGV. V was trimmed by 3 bases and J by 0 bases, leaving 11 bases between them. CDR3 size: 15 residues. CDR3: CASSFRGSLNTEAFF. CDR3 bases: TGTGCCAGCAGCTTTAGAGGGAGCCTGAACACTGAAGCTTTCTTT.

The rearrangement links TRBV5-4 to TRBJ2-2; TRBD2 matches 9 bases. Germline V gene lookup returns CDR1 SGHNT and CDR2 YYREEE (reference sequence). The CDR3 covers 15 residues. Germline trimming cut 1 base from V and 4 bases from J; bases unmatched to any gene: 2. CDR3 DNA sequence: TGTGCCAGCAGCTTGAGAGCGGGAGGCACCGGGGAGCTGTTTTTT. As protein: CASSLRAGGTGELFF.

The rearrangement uses TRBV15 and TRBJ1-2; 8 bases are a match to TRBD1. The junction had 9 bases not matched to a gene; V was cut back by 4 bases and J by 8 bases. Germline assignment: CDR1 LNHNV and CDR2 YYDKDF (reference sequence). There are 14 residues in the CDR3. The CDR3 DNA follows: TGTGCCACCAGCACGAGGACAGGGAAAGGGGGCTACACCTTC. It encodes CATSTRTGKGGYTF.

This clone has just a few counts. The rearrangement joins TRBV7-6 to TRBJ1-1; weak D call: TRBD1 (6 bases). This CDR3 comprises 14 residues. Germline values: CDR1 SGHVS, CDR2 FNYEAQ. Trimming took off 1 base at V and 4 bases at J, with 10 bases between the two ends. DNA for the CDR3: TGTGCCAGCAGCTTAGGTCAGGGGCTCACTGAAGCTTTCTTT. Translating gives CASSLGQGLTEAFF.

V and J are TRBV4-1 and TRBJ2-1, with TRBD2 as a possible D gene (6 bases). Trimming shortened V by 2 bases and J by 2 bases, and 13 bases separated the two germline ends. Germline V gene data show CDR1 as MGHRA and CDR2 as YSYEKL. CDR3 length: 16 residues. The CDR3 sequence: CASSQFLGGAYNEQFF. The CDR3 nucleotides read TGCGCCAGCAGCCAATTTTTGGGCGGGGCCTACAATGAGCAGTTCTTC.

The chain has TRBV29-1 and TRBJ2-5, with 7 nucleotides matching TRBD2. The germline CDR1 and CDR2 sequences are SQVTM and ANQGSEA. The CDR3 totals 15 residues. The ends lost 2 bases at V and 5 bases at J; junction bases unmatched: 11. This chain's CDR3 is CSVERGGSGGETQYF. CDR3 DNA: TGCAGCGTTGAAAGGGGCGGGAGCGGTGGGGAGACCCAGTACTTC.

The chain joins TRBV5-6 to TRBJ1-6; D is perhaps TRBD1 (5 bases). The V and J ends lost 4 bases and 0 bases respectively, with 8 bases between them. The CDR3 sequence is 15 residues long. CDR1 and CDR2 (germline): SGHDT, YYEEEE. The CDR3 DNA sequence: TGTGCCAGCAGCCCTCAGGGCTCCTATAATTCACCCCTCCACTTT. This codes for CASSPQGSYNSPLHF.

CDR3 coding DNA: TGTGCCAGTAGTTTCCGGACTAGTAACGAGCAGTACTTC. Translating gives CASSFRTSNEQYF. The chain carries TRBV19 and TRBJ2-7, with 7 bases matching TRBD2. Unmatched junction bases numbered 6, after V lost 5 bases and J lost 5 bases. Germline CDR1 LNHDA, CDR2 SQIVND (reference sequence). This CDR3 is 13 amino acids long.

This clone was observed a handful of times. This chain connects TRBV6-5 to TRBJ2-7; TRBD1 aligns across 7 bases. After removal of 2 bases from V and 6 bases from J, the junction contained 4 bases not matched to a gene. The CDR3 runs to 13 residues. Germline CDR1 MNHEY, CDR2 SVGAGI. As DNA, the CDR3 is TGTGCCAGCAGTTACATGGGACAGACCGAGCAGTACTTC. Translation gives CASSYMGQTEQYF.

This clone was detected a few times. This chain joins TRBV5-4 and TRBJ1-1; D remains ambiguous. V was cut by 4 bases and J by 1 base, with 11 bases left in between. This CDR3 has 14 residues. Germline CDR1 is SGHNT and CDR2 is YYREEE (reference sequence). This CDR3 is CASSRKAGNTEAFF. The CDR3 bases are TGTGCCAGCAGCCGTAAGGCGGGGAACACTGAAGCTTTCTTT.

This rearrangement joins TRBV6-1 to TRBJ1-2; possibly TRBD1 for D (6 bases). The CDR3 consists of 13 residues. Trimming took off 1 base at V and 8 bases at J, with 11 bases between the two ends. Germline values: CDR1 MNHNS, CDR2 SASEGT. CDR3: CASSEVGGRGYTF. The CDR3 DNA sequence: TGTGCCAGCAGTGAAGTCGGGGGGCGAGGCTACACCTTC.

The gene calls are TRBV7-3 and TRBJ2-7, with TRBD2 matching 8 bases. Germline CDR1 is SGHTA and CDR2 is FQGTGA. CDR3 length equals 14 residues. J was trimmed by 5 bases and V by 4 bases; bases with no gene match: 7. CDR3 nucleotides: TGTGCCAGCAGCTCCGGGGGGGGCCGGGACGAGCAGTACTTC. It translates to CASSSGGGRDEQYF.

The chain has TRBV5-4 and TRBJ1-2; tentative D call: TRBD1 (5 bases). This CDR3 is 13 amino acids long. From germline, CDR1 is SGHNT and CDR2 YYREEE (reference sequence). Trimming took off 1 base at V and 8 bases at J, with 12 bases between the two ends. This CDR3 reads CASSLNSGDGYTF. CDR3 bases: TGTGCCAGCAGCTTGAATTCGGGGGACGGCTACACCTTC. The whole variable domain, filled in from reference TRBV5-4 and TRBJ1-2, reads ETGVTQSPTHLIKTRGQQVTLRCSSQSGHNTVSWYQQALGQGPQFIFQYYREEENGRGNFPPRFSGLQFPNYSSELNVNALELDDSALYLCASSLNSGDGYTFGSGTRLTVV.

The chain has TRBV29-1 and TRBJ1-2, with 10 bases fitting TRBD1. Unmatched junction bases numbered 3, after V lost 1 base and J lost 4 bases. The CDR3 loop spans 14 amino acids. The V gene's germline CDR1 is SQVTM and CDR2 ANQGSEA. This CDR3 is CSVEGQGASYGYTF. The CDR3 nucleotides are TGCAGCGTTGAAGGACAGGGGGCGTCCTATGGCTACACCTTC.

This chain links TRBV5-1 with TRBJ2-1, with a weak D call TRBD2 (5 bases). The CDR3 is made up of 13 amino acids. V dropped 2 bases and J dropped 9 bases, with 12 bases sitting between them. Per germline, CDR1 SGHRS and CDR2 YFSETQ. CDR3 sequence: CASSFGRGSEQFF. The DNA of the CDR3 is TGCGCCAGCAGCTTTGGACGGGGATCTGAGCAGTTCTTC.